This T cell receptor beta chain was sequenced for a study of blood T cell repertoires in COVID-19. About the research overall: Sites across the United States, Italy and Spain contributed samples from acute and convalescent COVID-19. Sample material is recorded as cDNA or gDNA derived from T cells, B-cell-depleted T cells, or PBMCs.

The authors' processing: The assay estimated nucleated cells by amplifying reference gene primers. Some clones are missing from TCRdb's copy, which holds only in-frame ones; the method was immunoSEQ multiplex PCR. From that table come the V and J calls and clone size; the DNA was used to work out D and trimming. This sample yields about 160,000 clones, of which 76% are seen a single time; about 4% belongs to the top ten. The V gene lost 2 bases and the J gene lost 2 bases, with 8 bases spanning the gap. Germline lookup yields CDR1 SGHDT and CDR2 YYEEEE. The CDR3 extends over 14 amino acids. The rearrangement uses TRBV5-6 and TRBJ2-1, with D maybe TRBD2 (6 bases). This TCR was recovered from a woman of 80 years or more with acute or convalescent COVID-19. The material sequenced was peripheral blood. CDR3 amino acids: CASSFTGAYNEQFF. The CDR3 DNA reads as TGTGCCAGCAGCTTTACGGGGGCCTACAATGAGCAGTTCTTC.